What follows describes a single T cell receptor beta chain. This entry comes from a study of cytomegalovirus exposure and HLA in healthy donors. The donors were healthy bone marrow donors. Researchers ran the PCR with 60 Vbeta and 13 Jbeta primers. This table comes from immunoSEQ multiplex PCR, and its TCRdb copy is limited to in-frame clones, with some not included. The ten top clones account for approximately 6.8%, within a sample of 50,000 or so clones. This CDR3 contains 15 residues. Trimming took 4 bases from V and 3 from J, leaving 14 bases between them. Looked up from germline, CDR1 is LNHDA and CDR2 is SQIVND (reference sequence).

This sequence joins TRBV19 and TRBJ2-3; a possible D gene is TRBD1 (6 bases). This TCR derives from a woman aged 40 to 50 in good health and CMV-seronegative. Sequencing was carried out using PBMCs. CDR3 amino acids: CASSTPGRGTDTQYF. CDR3 bases: TGTGCCAGTAGTACCCCCGGCAGGGGAACAGATACGCAGTATTTT.